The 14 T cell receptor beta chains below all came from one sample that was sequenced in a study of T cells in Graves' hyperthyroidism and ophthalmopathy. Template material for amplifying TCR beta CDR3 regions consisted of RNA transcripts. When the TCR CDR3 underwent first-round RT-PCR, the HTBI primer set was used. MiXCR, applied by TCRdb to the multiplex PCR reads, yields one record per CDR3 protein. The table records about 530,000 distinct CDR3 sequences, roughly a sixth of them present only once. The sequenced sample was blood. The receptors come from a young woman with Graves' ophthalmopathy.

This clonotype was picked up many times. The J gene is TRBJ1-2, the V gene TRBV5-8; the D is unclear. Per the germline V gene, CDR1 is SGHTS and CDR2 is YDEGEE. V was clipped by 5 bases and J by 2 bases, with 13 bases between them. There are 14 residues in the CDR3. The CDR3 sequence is CASSSRSTNYGYTF. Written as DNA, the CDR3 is TGTGCCAGCAGTTCCCGGTCCACCAACTATGGCTACACCTTC. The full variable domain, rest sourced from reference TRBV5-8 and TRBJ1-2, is EAGVTQSPTHLIKTRGQQATLRCSPISGHTSVYWYQQALGLGLQFLLWYDEGEERNRGNFPPRFSGRQFPNYSSELNVNALELEDSALYLCASSSRSTNYGYTFGSGTRLTVV.

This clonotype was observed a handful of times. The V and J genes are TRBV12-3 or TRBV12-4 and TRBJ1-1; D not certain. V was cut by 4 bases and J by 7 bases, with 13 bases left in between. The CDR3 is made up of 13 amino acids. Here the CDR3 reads CASSSEGLGEAFF. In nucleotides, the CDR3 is TGTGCCAGCAGTTCTGAGGGTCTGGGTGAAGCTTTCTTT.

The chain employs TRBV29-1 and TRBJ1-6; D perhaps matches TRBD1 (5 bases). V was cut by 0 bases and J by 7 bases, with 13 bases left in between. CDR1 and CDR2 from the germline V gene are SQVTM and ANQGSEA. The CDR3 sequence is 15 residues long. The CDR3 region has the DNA TGCAGCGTTGAAGATCTCGGGACGGAGAATTCACCCCTCCACTTT. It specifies CSVEDLGTENSPLHF.

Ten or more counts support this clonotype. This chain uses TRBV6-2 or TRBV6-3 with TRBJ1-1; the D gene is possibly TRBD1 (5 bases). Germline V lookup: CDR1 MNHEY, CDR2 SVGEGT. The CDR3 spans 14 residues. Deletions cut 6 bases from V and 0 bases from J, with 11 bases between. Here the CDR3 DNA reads TGTGCCAGCAGCTGGGGGTCCTTGAACACTGAAGCTTTCTTT. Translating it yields CASSWGSLNTEAFF.

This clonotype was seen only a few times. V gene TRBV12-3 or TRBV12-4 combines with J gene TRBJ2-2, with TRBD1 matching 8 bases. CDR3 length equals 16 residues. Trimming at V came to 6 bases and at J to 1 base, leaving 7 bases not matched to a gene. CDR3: CASRYRGQGNTGELFF. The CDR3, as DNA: TGTGCCAGCAGGTATCGCGGACAGGGGAACACCGGGGAGCTGTTTTTT.

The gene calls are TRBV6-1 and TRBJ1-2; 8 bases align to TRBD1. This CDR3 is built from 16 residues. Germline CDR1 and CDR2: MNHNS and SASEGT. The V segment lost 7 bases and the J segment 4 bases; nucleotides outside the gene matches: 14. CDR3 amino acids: CASTPSAQGVGYGYTF. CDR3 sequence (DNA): TGTGCCAGCACCCCTTCCGCACAGGGGGTAGGCTATGGCTACACCTTC.

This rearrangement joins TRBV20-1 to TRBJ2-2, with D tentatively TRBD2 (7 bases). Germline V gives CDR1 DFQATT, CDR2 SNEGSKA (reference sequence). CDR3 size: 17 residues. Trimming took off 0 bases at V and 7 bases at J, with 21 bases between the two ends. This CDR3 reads CSARDPLRGPSVGELFF. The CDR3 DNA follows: TGCAGTGCTAGAGATCCCTTGCGGGGGCCCTCAGTCGGGGAGCTGTTTTTT.

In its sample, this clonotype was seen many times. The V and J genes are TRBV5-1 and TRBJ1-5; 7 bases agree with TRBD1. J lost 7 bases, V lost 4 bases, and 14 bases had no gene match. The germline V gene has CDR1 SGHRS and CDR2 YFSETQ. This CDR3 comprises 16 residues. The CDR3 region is CASSPEGARIGQPQHF. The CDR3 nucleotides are TGCGCCAGCAGCCCGGAGGGGGCGCGTATAGGCCAGCCCCAGCATTTT.

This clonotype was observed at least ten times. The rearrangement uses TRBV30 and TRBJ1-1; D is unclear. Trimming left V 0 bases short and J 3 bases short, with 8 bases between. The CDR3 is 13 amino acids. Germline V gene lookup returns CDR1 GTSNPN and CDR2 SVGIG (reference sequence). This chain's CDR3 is CAWSVLRDTEAFF. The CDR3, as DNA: TGTGCCTGGAGTGTCTTGCGGGACACTGAAGCTTTCTTT.

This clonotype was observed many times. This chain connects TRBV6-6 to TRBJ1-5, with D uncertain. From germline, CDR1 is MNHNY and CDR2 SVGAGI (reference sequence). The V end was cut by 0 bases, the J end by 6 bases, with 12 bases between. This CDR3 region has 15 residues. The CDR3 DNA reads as TGTGCCAGCAGTTACTCGGTACAGACCCTTCAGCCCCAGCATTTT. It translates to CASSYSVQTLQPQHF.

The CDR3 loop reads CASSPSGGSNTIYF. DNA of the CDR3: TGTGCCAGCAGCCCCAGTGGGGGTTCGAACACCATATATTTT. This rearrangement joins TRBV12-3 or TRBV12-4 to TRBJ1-3, with D perhaps TRBD1 (5 bases). Trimming left V 6 bases short and J 7 bases short, with 16 bases between. This CDR3 comprises 14 residues.

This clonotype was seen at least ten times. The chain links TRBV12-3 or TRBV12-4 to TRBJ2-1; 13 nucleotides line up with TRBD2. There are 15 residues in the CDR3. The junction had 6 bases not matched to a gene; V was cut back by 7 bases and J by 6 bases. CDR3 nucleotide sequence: TGTGCCAGCAAACCACTAGCGGGAGGGTCCAATGAGCAGTTCTTC. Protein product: CASKPLAGGSNEQFF.

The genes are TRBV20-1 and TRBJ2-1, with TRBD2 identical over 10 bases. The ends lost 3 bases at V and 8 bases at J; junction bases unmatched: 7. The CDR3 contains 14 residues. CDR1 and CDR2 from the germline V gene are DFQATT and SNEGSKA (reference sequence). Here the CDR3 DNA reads TGCAGTGCTAGGACTAGCGGGCAGACCTATGAGCAGTTCTTC. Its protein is CSARTSGQTYEQFF.

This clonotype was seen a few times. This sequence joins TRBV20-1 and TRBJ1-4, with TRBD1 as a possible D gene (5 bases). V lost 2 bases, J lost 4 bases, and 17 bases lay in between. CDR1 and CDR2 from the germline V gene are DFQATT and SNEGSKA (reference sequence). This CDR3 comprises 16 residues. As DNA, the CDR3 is TGCAGTGCTAGAATCCTAGGCGGGGCTAATAATGAAAAACTGTTTTTT. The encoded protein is CSARILGGANNEKLFF.